Following are 18 T cell receptor beta chains from one sample sequenced in a study of T cell responses to AZD1222 COVID-19 vaccine. TCRdb keeps only in-frame clones here, not all; method: immunoSEQ multiplex PCR. The table records 150,000 to 200,000 clones, roughly nine tenths of them present only once. Material: peripheral blood, obtained 28 days after the second dose of the MenACWY control vaccine. These receptors were obtained from an adult who received the MenACWY meningococcal vaccine as a control.

A single count supports this clone. Other DNA sequences in the sample encode the same CDR3. The CDR3, as DNA: TGTGCCAGCAGCCCAGGGCCTTCTAACTATGGCTACACCTTC. Its protein is CASSPGPSNYGYTF. The rearrangement links TRBV7-2 to TRBJ1-2; the D gene is possibly TRBD1 (5 bases). Between the trimmed V and J ends, which lost 5 bases and 0 bases, there was a span of 10 bases. The length of the CDR3 is 14 residues. Germline V lookup: CDR1 SGHTA, CDR2 FQGNSA.

This chain links TRBV27 with TRBJ1-4, with D maybe TRBD1 (6 bases). The CDR3 has 11 amino acids. CDR1 MNHEY and CDR2 SMNVEV come from the germline V gene (reference sequence). With 6 bases removed from V and 8 bases from J, the gap between germline ends came to 7 bases. CDR3 protein: CASSRGEKLFF. In DNA form, the CDR3 reads TGTGCCAGCAGCAGGGGCGAAAAACTGTTTTTT.

The CDR3 loop reads CASRGLAGGNTGELFF. CDR3 nucleotides: TGTGCCAGCAGGGGACTAGCGGGAGGCAACACCGGGGAGCTGTTTTTT. This chain connects TRBV2 to TRBJ2-2, with 15 bases matching TRBD2. The CDR3 has 16 residues. Germline loops: CDR1 SNHLY, CDR2 FYNNEI. V was pared by 6 bases and J by 2 bases, with 1 base of the junction left unmatched.

The CDR3 nucleotides are TGTGCCAGTAGTCCCCTGGGACAGGGGAGTGAAAAACTGTTTTTT. Protein product: CASSPLGQGSEKLFF. The chain uses TRBV19 and TRBJ1-4; 10 positions match TRBD1. There are 15 residues in the CDR3. Germline trimming cut 5 bases from V and 7 bases from J; bases unmatched to any gene: 7. CDR1 and CDR2 from the germline V gene are LNHDA and SQIVND (reference sequence).

The CDR3 nucleotides read TGTGCCACCAGTGATTGGCCGGGGGTCCCTGAAGCTTTCTTT. Translating it yields CATSDWPGVPEAFF. This chain links TRBV24-1 with TRBJ1-1; D might be TRBD1 (5 bases). The CDR3 is 14 amino acids. Germline CDR1 is KGHDR and CDR2 is SFDVKD. Between the trimmed V and J ends, which lost 2 bases and 6 bases, there was a span of 12 bases.

The gene calls are TRBV5-1 and TRBJ1-2; TRBD1 matches at 8 bases. J gave up 8 bases and V 0 bases, and 9 bases lay outside the gene matches. The CDR3 consists of 15 residues. Germline lookup yields CDR1 SGHRS and CDR2 YFSETQ. The CDR3 DNA reads TGCGCCAGCAGCTTGGCGGCCTCAGGGGGCCAAGGCTACACCTTC. Translation: CASSLAASGGQGYTF.

The chain couples TRBV9 to TRBJ1-5, with 7 bases identical to TRBD1. After removal of 3 bases from V and 4 bases from J, the junction contained 7 bases not matched to a gene. Germline lookup yields CDR1 SGDLS and CDR2 YYNGEE. CDR3 length: 15 residues. The CDR3 loop reads CASSAEGQTNQPQHF. The CDR3 DNA is TGTGCCAGCAGCGCGGAGGGACAGACTAATCAGCCCCAGCATTTT.

The V gene is TRBV5-4, the J gene TRBJ1-3; D perhaps matches TRBD1 (6 bases). Trimming pared 0 bases from V and 0 bases from J, leaving 10 bases between. The CDR3 runs to 16 residues. In germline, CDR1 is SGHNT, CDR2 YYREEE (reference sequence). CDR3: CASSLAGARSGNTIYF. The CDR3 DNA is TGTGCCAGCAGCTTGGCGGGGGCCCGCTCTGGAAACACCATATATTTT.

This rearrangement joins TRBV7-8 to TRBJ1-4; D gene unclear. The V gene lost 1 base and the J gene lost 8 bases, with 5 bases spanning the gap. CDR1 SGHVS and CDR2 FQNEAQ come from the germline V gene. The CDR3 contains 12 residues. The CDR3 DNA is TGTGCCAGCAGCTTAGTTAAAGAAAAACTGTTTTTT. Amino acid sequence: CASSLVKEKLFF.

This clone was counted once. This chain links TRBV18 with TRBJ2-7; D not certain. Germline CDR1 reads KGHSH; CDR2 reads LQKENI. This CDR3 is 12 amino acids long. The V gene lost 2 bases and the J gene lost 6 bases, with 8 bases spanning the gap. The CDR3 DNA is TGTGCCAGCTCACCAGGCCCTGCCGAGCAGTACTTC. It specifies CASSPGPAEQYF.

The rearrangement uses TRBV5-1 and TRBJ1-2; 7 bases fit TRBD1. CDR3 length equals 13 residues. CDR1 and CDR2 from the germline V gene are SGHRS and YFSETQ. V shed 0 bases, J shed 7 bases, and the junction held 3 bases outside the gene matches. The CDR3 DNA is TGCGCCAGCAGCTTGGCCCAGGGGGGTGGCTACACCTTC. Its protein product is CASSLAQGGGYTF.

This rearrangement joins TRBV7-8 to TRBJ1-1; D is possibly TRBD1 (5 bases). V lost 5 bases, J lost 4 bases, and 20 bases lay in between. CDR3 length equals 16 residues. The germline gives CDR1 SGHVS, CDR2 FQNEAQ. The CDR3 sequence is CASSPRGDLRGTEAFF. The CDR3 nucleotides read TGTGCCAGCAGCCCCCGAGGGGACCTTCGGGGCACTGAAGCTTTCTTT.

V usage is TRBV19 and J usage is TRBJ2-3, with TRBD2 matching 8 bases. The V and J ends lost 6 bases and 4 bases, in that order; junction bases with no gene match: 3. The length of the CDR3 is 13 residues. CDR1 is LNHDA, CDR2 SQIVND, per germline (reference sequence). Written as DNA, the CDR3 is TGTGCCAGTAGGTCGGGACTAGCAGATACGCAGTATTTT. Translation gives CASRSGLADTQYF.

V and J are TRBV18 and TRBJ1-1; D not resolved. Trimming shortened V by 1 base and J by 1 base, and 7 bases separated the two germline ends. CDR3 length: 14 amino acids. CDR1 is KGHSH and CDR2 is LQKENI in the germline V gene. CDR3 sequence (DNA): TGTGCCAGCTCACCACTTTACGAGAACACTGAAGCTTTCTTT. Translated: CASSPLYENTEAFF.

J is TRBJ2-5 and V is TRBV18; D ambiguous. The CDR3 sequence is 14 residues long. The V end was cut by 3 bases, the J end by 2 bases, with 10 bases between. Germline CDR1 reads KGHSH; CDR2 reads LQKENI. This chain's CDR3 is CASSPYQRQETQYF. The CDR3 DNA sequence: TGTGCCAGCTCACCGTACCAGAGACAAGAGACCCAGTACTTC.

This clone was seen a handful of times. The V gene is TRBV12-3 or TRBV12-4, the J gene TRBJ2-2; D is possibly TRBD2 (5 bases). V dropped 4 bases and J dropped 8 bases, with 11 bases sitting between them. The CDR3 has 13 amino acids. The CDR3 reads CASSSGLSGELFF. For the CDR3, the DNA is TGTGCCAGCAGTTCCGGACTCTCGGGGGAGCTGTTTTTT.

The J gene is TRBJ2-5, the V gene TRBV7-2; D may be TRBD2 (6 bases). CDR3 length equals 14 residues. Germline CDR1 SGHTA, CDR2 FQGNSA. With 7 bases removed from V and 4 bases from J, the gap between germline ends came to 16 bases. This CDR3 reads CASNEGTAGETQYF. The CDR3 coding sequence is TGTGCCAGCAACGAGGGGACTGCCGGAGAGACCCAGTACTTC.

This chain links TRBV9 with TRBJ2-2; D remains ambiguous. The CDR3 extends over 14 amino acids. V lost 1 base and J lost 4, with 8 bases in between. Germline V gene sequence: CDR1 SGDLS, CDR2 YYNGEE. The CDR3 DNA reads as TGTGCCAGCAGCGTAAACCCGGGCACCGGGGAGCTGTTTTTT. Its translation: CASSVNPGTGELFF.